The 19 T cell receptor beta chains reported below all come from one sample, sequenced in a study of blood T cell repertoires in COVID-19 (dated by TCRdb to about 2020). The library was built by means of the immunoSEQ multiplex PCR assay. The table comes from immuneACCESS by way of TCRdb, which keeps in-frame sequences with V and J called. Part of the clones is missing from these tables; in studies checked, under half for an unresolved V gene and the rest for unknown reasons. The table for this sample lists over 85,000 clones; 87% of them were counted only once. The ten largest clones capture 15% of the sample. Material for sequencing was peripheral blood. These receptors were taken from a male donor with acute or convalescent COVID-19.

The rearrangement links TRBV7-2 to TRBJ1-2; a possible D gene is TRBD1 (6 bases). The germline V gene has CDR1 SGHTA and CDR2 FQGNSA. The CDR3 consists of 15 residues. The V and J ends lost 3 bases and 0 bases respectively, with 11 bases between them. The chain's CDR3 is CASSFTGRANYGYTF. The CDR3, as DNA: TGTGCCAGCAGCTTTACAGGGAGGGCTAACTATGGCTACACCTTC.

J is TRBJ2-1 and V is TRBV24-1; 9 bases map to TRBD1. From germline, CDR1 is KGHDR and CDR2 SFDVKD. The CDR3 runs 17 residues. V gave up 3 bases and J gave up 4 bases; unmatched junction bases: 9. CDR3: CATSDPTGTGIYNEQFF. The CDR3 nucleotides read TGTGCCACCAGTGATCCGACCGGGACAGGGATTTACAATGAGCAGTTCTTC.

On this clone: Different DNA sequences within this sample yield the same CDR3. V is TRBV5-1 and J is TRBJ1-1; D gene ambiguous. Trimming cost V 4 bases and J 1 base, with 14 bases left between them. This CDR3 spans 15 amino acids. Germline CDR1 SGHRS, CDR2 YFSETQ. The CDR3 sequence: CASSLDVAENTEAFF. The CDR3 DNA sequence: TGCGCCAGCAGCCTGGATGTTGCGGAGAACACTGAAGCTTTCTTT.

The chain's CDR3 is CASSLDPGNSPLHF. For the CDR3, the DNA is TGTGCCAGCAGCTTAGATCCAGGGAATTCACCCCTCCACTTT. This chain connects TRBV7-3 to TRBJ1-6, with D tentatively TRBD1 (5 bases). The CDR3 covers 14 residues. V was clipped by 2 bases and J by 7 bases, with 9 bases between them. Germline CDR1 is SGHTA and CDR2 is FQGTGA.

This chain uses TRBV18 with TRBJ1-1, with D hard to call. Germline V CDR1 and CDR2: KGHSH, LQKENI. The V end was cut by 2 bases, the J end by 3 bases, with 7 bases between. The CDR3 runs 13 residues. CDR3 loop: CASSPVEDTEAFF. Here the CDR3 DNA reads TGTGCCAGCTCACCAGTGGAGGACACTGAAGCTTTCTTT. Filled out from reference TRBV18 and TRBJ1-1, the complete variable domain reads NAGVMQNPRHLVRRRGQEARLRCSPMKGHSHVYWYRQLPEEGLKFMVYLQKENIIDESGMPKERFSAEFPKEGPSILRIQQVVRGDSAAYFCASSPVEDTEAFFGQGTRLTVV.

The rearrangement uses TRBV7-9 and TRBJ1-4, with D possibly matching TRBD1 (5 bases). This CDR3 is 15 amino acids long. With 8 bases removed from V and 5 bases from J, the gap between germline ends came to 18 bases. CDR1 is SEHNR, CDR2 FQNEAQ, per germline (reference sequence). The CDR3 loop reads CASHPGGTSNEKLFF. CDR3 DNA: TGTGCCAGCCACCCTGGGGGGACCTCGAATGAAAAACTGTTTTTT.

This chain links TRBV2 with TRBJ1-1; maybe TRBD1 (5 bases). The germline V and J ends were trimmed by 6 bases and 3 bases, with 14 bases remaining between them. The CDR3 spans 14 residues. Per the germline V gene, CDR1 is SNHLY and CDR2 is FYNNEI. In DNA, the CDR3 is TGTGCCAGCAGGGCAGGGAAAAAGGACACTGAAGCTTTCTTT. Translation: CASRAGKKDTEAFF.

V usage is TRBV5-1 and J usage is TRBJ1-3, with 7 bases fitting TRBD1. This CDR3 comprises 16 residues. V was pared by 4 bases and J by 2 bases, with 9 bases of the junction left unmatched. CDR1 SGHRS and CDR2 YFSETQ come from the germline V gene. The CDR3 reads CASSRQGERTGNTIYF. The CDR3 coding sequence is TGCGCCAGCAGCCGACAGGGCGAGAGGACTGGAAACACCATATATTTT.

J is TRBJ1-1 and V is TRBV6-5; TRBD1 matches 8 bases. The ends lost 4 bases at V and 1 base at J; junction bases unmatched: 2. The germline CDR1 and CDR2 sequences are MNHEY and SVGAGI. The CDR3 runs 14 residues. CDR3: CASSFGTGNTEAFF. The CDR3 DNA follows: TGTGCCAGCAGTTTCGGGACAGGGAACACTGAAGCTTTCTTT.

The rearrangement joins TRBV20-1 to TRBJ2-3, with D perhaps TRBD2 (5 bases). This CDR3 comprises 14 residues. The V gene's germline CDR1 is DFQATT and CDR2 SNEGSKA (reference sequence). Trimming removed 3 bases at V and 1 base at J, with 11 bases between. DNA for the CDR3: TGCAGTGCTAGTGAGGGCATCGGCACAGATACGCAGTATTTT. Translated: CSASEGIGTDTQYF.

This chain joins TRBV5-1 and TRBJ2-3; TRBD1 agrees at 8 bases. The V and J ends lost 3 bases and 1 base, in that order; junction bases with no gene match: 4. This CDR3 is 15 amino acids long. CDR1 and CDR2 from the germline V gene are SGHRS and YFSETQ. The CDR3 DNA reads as TGCGCCAGCAGCTCCGCGACAGGGGGCACAGATACGCAGTATTTT. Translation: CASSSATGGTDTQYF.

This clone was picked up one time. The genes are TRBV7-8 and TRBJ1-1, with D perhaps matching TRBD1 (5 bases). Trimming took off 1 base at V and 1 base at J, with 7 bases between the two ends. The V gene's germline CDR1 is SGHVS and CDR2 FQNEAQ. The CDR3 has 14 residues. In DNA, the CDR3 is TGTGCCAGCAGCTTAGTCCAGGGGAACACTGAAGCTTTCTTT. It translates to CASSLVQGNTEAFF. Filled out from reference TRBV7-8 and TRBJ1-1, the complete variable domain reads GAGVSQSPRYKVAKRGQDVALRCDPISGHVSLFWYQQALGQGPEFLTYFQNEAQLDKSGLPSDRFFAERPEGSVSTLKIQRTQQEDSAVYLCASSLVQGNTEAFFGQGTRLTVV.

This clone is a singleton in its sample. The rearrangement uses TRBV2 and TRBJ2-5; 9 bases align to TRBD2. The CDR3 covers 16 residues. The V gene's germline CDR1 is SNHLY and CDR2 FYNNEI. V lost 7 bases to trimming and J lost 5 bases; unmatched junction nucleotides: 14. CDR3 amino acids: CASTPLPAGGFETQYF. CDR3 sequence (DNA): TGTGCCAGCACTCCTTTGCCAGCGGGGGGCTTTGAGACCCAGTACTTC.

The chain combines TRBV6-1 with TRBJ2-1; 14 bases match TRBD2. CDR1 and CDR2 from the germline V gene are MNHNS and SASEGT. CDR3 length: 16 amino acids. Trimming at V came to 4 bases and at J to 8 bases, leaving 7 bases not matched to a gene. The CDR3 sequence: CASSGGLAGAGHEQFF. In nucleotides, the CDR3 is TGTGCCAGCAGTGGGGGACTAGCGGGGGCCGGCCATGAGCAGTTCTTC.

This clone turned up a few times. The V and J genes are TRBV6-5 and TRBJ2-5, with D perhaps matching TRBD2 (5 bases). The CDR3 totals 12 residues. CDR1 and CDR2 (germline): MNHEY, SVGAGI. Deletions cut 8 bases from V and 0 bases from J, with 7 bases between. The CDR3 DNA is TGTGCCAGCTCGGGGAACCAAGAGACCCAGTACTTC. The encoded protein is CASSGNQETQYF.

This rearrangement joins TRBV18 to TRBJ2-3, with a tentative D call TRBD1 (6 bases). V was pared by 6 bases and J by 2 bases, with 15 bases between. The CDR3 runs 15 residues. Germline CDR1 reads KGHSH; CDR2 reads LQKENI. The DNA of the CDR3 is TGTGCCAGCTCCCCCGGCCCAGGGGCCACAGATACGCAGTATTTT. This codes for CASSPGPGATDTQYF.

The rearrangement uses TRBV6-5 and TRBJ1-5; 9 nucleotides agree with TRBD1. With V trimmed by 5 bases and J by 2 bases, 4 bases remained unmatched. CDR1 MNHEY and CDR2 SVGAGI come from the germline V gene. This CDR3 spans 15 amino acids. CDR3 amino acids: CASSLDRGGNQPQHF. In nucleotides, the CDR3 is TGTGCCAGCAGTCTGGACAGGGGTGGCAATCAGCCCCAGCATTTT.

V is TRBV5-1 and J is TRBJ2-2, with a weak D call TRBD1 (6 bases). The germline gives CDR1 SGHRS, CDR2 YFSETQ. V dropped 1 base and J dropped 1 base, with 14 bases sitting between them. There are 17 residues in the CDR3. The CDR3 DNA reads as TGCGCCAGCAGCTTGCCCTTAGGACAGATGAACACCGGGGAGCTGTTTTTT. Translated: CASSLPLGQMNTGELFF. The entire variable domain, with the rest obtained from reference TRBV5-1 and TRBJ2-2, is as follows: KAGVTQTPRYLIKTRGQQVTLSCSPISGHRSVSWYQQTPGQGLQFLFEYFSETQRNKGNFPGRFSGRQFSNSRSEMNVSTLELGDSALYLCASSLPLGQMNTGELFFGEGSRLTVL.

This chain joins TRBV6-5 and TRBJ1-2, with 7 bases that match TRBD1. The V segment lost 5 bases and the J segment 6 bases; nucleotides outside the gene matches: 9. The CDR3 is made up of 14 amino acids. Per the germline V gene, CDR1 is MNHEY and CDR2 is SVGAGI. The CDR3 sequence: CASSNPDRAHGYTF. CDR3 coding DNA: TGTGCCAGCAGTAACCCCGACAGGGCCCATGGCTACACCTTC.